This T cell receptor (beta chain) was sequenced for a study of blood T cell repertoires in COVID-19. Study-wide context: Some COVID-19 samples were acute and others convalescent; all came from the United States, Italy and Spain. PBMCs, B-cell-depleted T cells, or T cells were the source of the cDNA or gDNA that made up the material.

Germline values: CDR1 MNHEY, CDR2 SVGAGI. The CDR3 extends over 15 amino acids. Trimming cost V 7 bases and J 6 bases; bases outside gene matches: 12. How the authors handled the data: Nucleated cell number was recorded as an estimate derived from reference gene primer amplification. Assay: immunoSEQ multiplex PCR; the TCRdb copy retains only in-frame clones and omits some. That table supplies the V and J calls and clone size; D and trimming were determined from the DNA. This table holds about 200,000 clones, around nine tenths found once. Enrolment of Seattle patients took place during active infection, and they were followed longitudinally.

The rearrangement uses TRBV6-5 and TRBJ2-3, with TRBD2 matching over 8 bases. The receptor's source is a man between 60 and 70 years old with COVID-19, enrolled during active disease. The sequenced sample was peripheral blood. The CDR3 DNA sequence: TGTGCCAGCATCTCAGCGGGGGCGGTGTTCGATACGCAGTATTTT. Amino acid sequence: CASISAGAVFDTQYF.